The 5 T cell receptor beta chains below all came from one sample that was sequenced in a study of glioma-infiltrating T cells after dendritic cell vaccination. Profiled with immunoSEQ multiplex PCR; TCRdb holds only in-frame clones, not every one. The sample includes about 87,000 clones, roughly 80% of them seen just once. Time point of the sample: after dendritic cell vaccination, including at tumor progression/relapse. The source material was blood, sampled after dendritic cell vaccination. Source of these receptors: a human donor with glioblastoma.

The rearrangement uses TRBV4-3 and TRBJ2-7; a possible D gene is TRBD2 (5 bases). From germline, CDR1 is LGHNA and CDR2 YSLEER. The germline V and J ends were trimmed by 4 bases and 0 bases, with 10 bases remaining between them. The CDR3 runs to 14 residues. This chain's CDR3 is CASSPGGSSYEQYF. CDR3 DNA sequence: TGCGCCAGCAGCCCTGGAGGTAGCTCCTACGAGCAGTACTTC.

V usage is TRBV19 and J usage is TRBJ1-4, with 9 nucleotides matching TRBD1. The CDR3 runs 14 residues. Trimming removed 7 bases from V and 8 bases from J; junction bases left unmatched: 8. Per germline, CDR1 LNHDA and CDR2 SQIVND (reference sequence). The DNA for the CDR3 is TGTGCCAGTAAGCCGGGACAGGGTCGGGAAAAACTGTTTTTT. Its protein product is CASKPGQGREKLFF.

This chain uses TRBV27 with TRBJ2-3; TRBD2 aligns across 11 bases. The CDR3 is made up of 23 amino acids. The germline CDR1 and CDR2 sequences are MNHEY and SMNVEV (reference sequence). Losses at the gene ends were 5 bases for V and 6 bases for J; bases not matched to a gene: 31. The DNA of the CDR3 is TGTGCCAGCAGTCGCCTCCGTAAATGGTCTAGCGGGGGGCCAATTTCCGGGCAGGATACGCAGTATTTT. Translation gives CASSRLRKWSSGGPISGQDTQYF.

V and J are TRBV19 and TRBJ2-1; 7 bases align to TRBD1. The length of the CDR3 is 15 residues. Per the germline V gene, CDR1 is LNHDA and CDR2 is SQIVND (reference sequence). Germline trimming cut 6 bases from V and 0 bases from J; bases unmatched to any gene: 5. For the CDR3, the DNA is TGTGCCAGTAGAAAACAGGGGAGCTCCTACAATGAGCAGTTCTTC. Residues: CASRKQGSSYNEQFF. Drawing the rest from reference TRBV19 and TRBJ2-1, the complete variable domain is DGGITQSPKYLFRKEGQNVTLSCEQNLNHDAMYWYRQDPGQGLRLIYYSQIVNDFQKGDIAEGYSVSREKKESFPLTVTSAQKNPTAFYLCASRKQGSSYNEQFFGPGTRLTVL.

The chain joins TRBV11-2 to TRBJ1-1, with D possibly being TRBD1 (6 bases). The V gene's germline CDR1 is SGHAT and CDR2 FQNNGV. Trimming shortened V by 3 bases and J by 1 base, and 6 bases separated the two germline ends. The length of the CDR3 is 13 residues. The CDR3 nucleotides are TGTGCCAGCAGCTTGACAGGGAACACTGAAGCTTTCTTT. Encoded protein: CASSLTGNTEAFF.